One and the same sample provided the 19 T cell receptor beta chains below, sequenced in a study of graft-versus-host responses after intestinal transplantation. This table comes from immunoSEQ multiplex PCR, and its TCRdb copy is limited to in-frame clones, with some not included. The sample has about 81,000 clones, less than 95% seen once. The antigens for these receptors are not known. Source: unstimulated CD4+ T cells sorted from spleen or lymph node cells, taken before transplant. Every receptor here comes from a human donor who was the organ donor for an intestinal transplant.

The chain carries TRBV6-5 and TRBJ2-5; 8 bases match TRBD2. V was clipped by 4 bases and J by 4 bases; unmatched bases: 2. The V gene's germline CDR1 is MNHEY and CDR2 SVGAGI. The CDR3 runs 13 residues. The CDR3 DNA is TGTGCCAGCAGTTCGGGAGGGCGAGAGACCCAGTACTTC. It encodes CASSSGGRETQYF.

CDR3 sequence: CAIGQAYNEQFF. The DNA of the CDR3 is TGTGCCATTGGACAGGCCTACAATGAGCAGTTCTTC. V gene TRBV10-3 combines with J gene TRBJ2-1; 7 nucleotides match TRBD1. There are 12 residues in the CDR3. J was trimmed by 2 bases and V by 9 bases; bases with no gene match: 1. The germline gives CDR1 ENHRY, CDR2 SYGVKD.

This rearrangement joins TRBV5-1 to TRBJ2-5; D is possibly TRBD1 (5 bases). Trimming pared 7 bases from V and 5 bases from J, leaving 24 bases between. Looked up from germline, CDR1 is SGHRS and CDR2 is YFSETQ. This CDR3 has 16 residues. The CDR3: CASYDSKGPQVETQYF. The CDR3 nucleotides read TGCGCCAGCTACGATTCGAAGGGGCCCCAGGTGGAGACCCAGTACTTC.

The chain is built from TRBV19 and TRBJ1-2; perhaps TRBD1 as D (5 bases). Looked up from germline, CDR1 is LNHDA and CDR2 is SQIVND (reference sequence). This CDR3 is 13 amino acids long. Trimming pared 4 bases from V and 4 bases from J, leaving 10 bases between. CDR3: CASSTGSGYGYTF. The CDR3 DNA follows: TGTGCCAGTAGTACAGGGTCGGGCTATGGCTACACCTTC.

The chain combines TRBV4-1 with TRBJ1-2, with D unclear. The CDR3 has 10 amino acids. V lost 5 bases and J lost 7, with 5 bases in between. From germline, CDR1 is MGHRA and CDR2 YSYEKL. CDR3 in amino acids: CASSGRGYTF. The CDR3 nucleotides are TGCGCCAGCAGCGGCCGTGGCTACACCTTC.

The chain employs TRBV28 and TRBJ2-7; 7 bases are a match to TRBD2. This CDR3 is 15 amino acids long. V was pared by 6 bases and J by 4 bases, with 12 bases of the junction left unmatched. Germline CDR1 reads MDHEN; CDR2 reads SYDVKM. This CDR3 reads CASSHVTSVAYEQYF. CDR3 bases: TGTGCCAGCAGCCACGTCACTAGCGTGGCTTACGAGCAGTACTTC.

This rearrangement joins TRBV19 to TRBJ2-2; possible D gene TRBD2, 6 bases. The CDR3 covers 13 residues. The germline gives CDR1 LNHDA, CDR2 SQIVND (reference sequence). Between the trimmed V and J ends, which lost 3 bases and 6 bases, there was a span of 8 bases. DNA for the CDR3: TGTGCCAGTAGTATTGGGGGGTCCGGGGAGCTGTTTTTT. Amino acid sequence: CASSIGGSGELFF.

The V call is TRBV5-4, the J call TRBJ2-1, with 9 bases that match TRBD1. The V and J ends lost 1 base and 7 bases, in that order; junction bases with no gene match: 6. There are 15 residues in the CDR3. Germline V gene lookup returns CDR1 SGHNT and CDR2 YYREEE (reference sequence). CDR3 coding DNA: TGTGCCAGCAGCTTGACAGGGGGCTCAAAGAATGAGCAGTTCTTC. Protein: CASSLTGGSKNEQFF.

A single count supports this clone. The rearrangement joins TRBV28 to TRBJ2-7; the match to TRBD1 covers 7 bases. This CDR3 has 13 residues. V dropped 6 bases and J dropped 6; count of bases not matched to a gene: 8. Germline loops: CDR1 MDHEN, CDR2 SYDVKM. As DNA, the CDR3 is TGTGCCAGCAGACCCGACAGGGTGGGCGAGCAGTACTTC. Translated: CASRPDRVGEQYF. Variable domain in full (rest from reference TRBV28 and TRBJ2-7): DVKVTQSSRYLVKRTGEKVFLECVQDMDHENMFWYRQDPGLGLRLIYFSYDVKMKEKGDIPEGYSVSREKKERFSLILESASTNQTSMYLCASRPDRVGEQYFGPGTRLTVT.

J is TRBJ1-5 and V is TRBV5-1, with D possibly matching TRBD1 (6 bases). This CDR3 has 16 amino acids. Trimming took off 0 bases at V and 5 bases at J, with 15 bases between the two ends. CDR1 is SGHRS and CDR2 is YFSETQ in the germline V gene. DNA for the CDR3: TGCGCCAGCAGCTTGGAGGCTTGGACAGTTGATCAGCCCCAGCATTTT. Translating gives CASSLEAWTVDQPQHF.

The V call is TRBV6-5, the J call TRBJ2-7; possibly TRBD2 for D (5 bases). In germline, CDR1 is MNHEY, CDR2 SVGAGI. The CDR3 loop spans 15 amino acids. Trimming left V 0 bases short and J 2 bases short, with 11 bases between. CDR3 in DNA: TGTGCCAGCAGTTACTCGATAGCGCAAACCTACGAGCAGTACTTC. This translates into CASSYSIAQTYEQYF.

J is TRBJ1-1 and V is TRBV2; D not resolved. Trimming shortened V by 5 bases and J by 1 base, and 14 bases separated the two germline ends. This CDR3 has 15 residues. Germline assignment: CDR1 SNHLY and CDR2 FYNNEI. The CDR3 here is CASSFLVAENTEAFF. The CDR3 DNA is TGTGCCAGCAGTTTCCTGGTGGCAGAGAACACTGAAGCTTTCTTT.

The chain joins TRBV10-3 to TRBJ2-1, with TRBD2 matching over 7 bases. V trimming: 4 bases; J trimming: 4 bases; junction bases outside the gene matches: 10. Germline lookup yields CDR1 ENHRY and CDR2 SYGVKD. The length of the CDR3 is 16 residues. The CDR3 sequence is CAISVPTGGGYNEQFF. The CDR3 DNA is TGTGCCATCAGTGTGCCCACAGGCGGGGGATACAATGAGCAGTTCTTC.

The V and J genes are TRBV7-2 and TRBJ1-1, with D possibly TRBD1 on 6 matching bases. The CDR3 runs 14 residues. Germline CDR1 reads SGHTA; CDR2 reads FQGNSA. The V end lost 6 bases, the J end lost 0 bases, and 11 bases lay between the germline ends. CDR3 bases: TGTGCCAGCAGACCGGGACACCTGAACACTGAAGCTTTCTTT. Amino acids: CASRPGHLNTEAFF.

This clone is a singleton in its sample. V is TRBV25-1 and J is TRBJ2-6, with 8 bases lining up with TRBD2. V lost 7 bases to trimming and J lost 0 bases; unmatched junction nucleotides: 5. Germline CDR1 is MGHDK and CDR2 is SYGVNS. CDR3 length: 16 amino acids. The CDR3 DNA is TGTGCCAGCACGGGAGGGGGTGGCTCTGGGGCCAACGTCCTGACTTTC. Translated: CASTGGGGSGANVLTF.

V usage is TRBV6-1 and J usage is TRBJ2-3, with 7 bases that match TRBD2. Trimming at V came to 9 bases and at J to 2 bases, leaving 8 bases not matched to a gene. The CDR3 has 14 residues. CDR1 and CDR2 from the germline V gene are MNHNS and SASEGT. Here the CDR3 reads CASKPAGFTDTQYF. CDR3 nucleotides: TGTGCCAGTAAACCAGCGGGGTTCACAGATACGCAGTATTTT.

The chain employs TRBV11-3 and TRBJ1-2, with 11 bases fitting TRBD1. The CDR3 has 14 amino acids. Germline CDR1 and CDR2: SGHNT and YENEEA. J gave up 4 bases and V 3 bases, and 1 base lay outside the gene matches. The CDR3 region has the DNA TGTGCCAGCAGCTTTGGGACAGGGGGCTATGGCTACACCTTC. It translates to CASSFGTGGYGYTF.

The rearrangement links TRBV18 to TRBJ2-1, with 12 bases aligning to TRBD2. The CDR3 runs 17 residues. J was trimmed by 7 bases and V by 3 bases; bases with no gene match: 10. Germline assignment: CDR1 KGHSH and CDR2 LQKENI. The CDR3 DNA reads as TGTGCCAGCTCACCGACTCTGTGGACTAGCGGGGTAAATGAGCAGTTCTTC. It is translated as CASSPTLWTSGVNEQFF.

This sequence joins TRBV18 and TRBJ1-5, with TRBD1 identical over 11 bases. J was trimmed by 6 bases and V by 2 bases; bases with no gene match: 0. This CDR3 spans 14 amino acids. Germline V gene data show CDR1 as KGHSH and CDR2 as LQKENI. CDR3 protein: CASSPGTGGQPQHF. CDR3 nucleotides: TGTGCCAGCTCACCAGGGACAGGGGGTCAGCCCCAGCATTTT.